The rows below give T cell receptor beta chains drawn from one sample of a study of T cell responses to AZD1222 COVID-19 vaccine. Generated by immunoSEQ multiplex PCR, the TCRdb table keeps only in-frame clones and is missing some. The profile shows 180,000 or so clones, roughly 92% of them singletons. Sequencing used peripheral blood, obtained on day 0 of AZD1222 vaccination. These receptors were taken from an adult in good health. Both conserved end residues are part of each CDR3. Each record gives: D gene, J gene, clone size, CDR3 length, V gene, CDR3 DNA, CDR3 protein. The D gene is left open where the match is weak. Clone size is not always given. Where it is, it says once, few, many or a class for expanded clones.

d_call: -; j_call: TRBJ2-1; clone_size: few; cdr3_length: 11; v_call: TRBV3-1/TRBV3-2; cdr3_nt: TGTGCCAGCGGGAGGCGGAATGAGCAGTTCTTC; cdr3_aa: CASGRRNEQFF
d_call: TRBD1; j_call: TRBJ1-5; clone_size: -; cdr3_length: 14; v_call: TRBV19; cdr3_nt: TGTGCCAGTAGTATAGGACAGGGGTACCAGCCCCAGCATTTT; cdr3_aa: CASSIGQGYQPQHF
d_call: TRBD1; j_call: TRBJ1-6; clone_size: -; cdr3_length: 14; v_call: TRBV19; cdr3_nt: TGTGCCAGTAGAAGCAGGGGGGATAATTCACCCCTCCACTTT; cdr3_aa: CASRSRGDNSPLHF
d_call: TRBD1; j_call: TRBJ2-7; clone_size: -; cdr3_length: 13; v_call: TRBV5-1; cdr3_nt: TGCGCCAGCAGTTTTGACAGGGCCTACGAGCAGTACTTC; cdr3_aa: CASSFDRAYEQYF
d_call: -; j_call: TRBJ2-1; clone_size: -; cdr3_length: 13; v_call: TRBV7-3; cdr3_nt: TGTGCCAGCAGCCCCTGGGAGGACAATGAGCAGTTCTTC; cdr3_aa: CASSPWEDNEQFF
d_call: TRBD1; j_call: TRBJ1-5; clone_size: once; cdr3_length: 15; v_call: TRBV7-8; cdr3_nt: TGTGCCAGCAGCCCGCGACAGGGTTTCAATCAGCCCCAGCATTTT; cdr3_aa: CASSPRQGFNQPQHF
d_call: TRBD1; j_call: TRBJ1-1; clone_size: -; cdr3_length: 14; v_call: TRBV11-2; cdr3_nt: TGTGCCAGCAGCTTATCACAGGGGAGGACTGAAGCTTTCTTT; cdr3_aa: CASSLSQGRTEAFF
d_call: -; j_call: TRBJ1-5; clone_size: once; cdr3_length: 13; v_call: TRBV6-5; cdr3_nt: TGTGCCAGCAGACCCTACAGGGCTCAGCCCCAGCATTTT; cdr3_aa: CASRPYRAQPQHF
d_call: -; j_call: TRBJ1-2; clone_size: once; cdr3_length: 13; v_call: TRBV6-5; cdr3_nt: TGTGCCAGCAGCCACATGGGGGGAGAGGGCTACACCTTC; cdr3_aa: CASSHMGGEGYTF
d_call: -; j_call: TRBJ1-5; clone_size: -; cdr3_length: 15; v_call: TRBV7-2; cdr3_nt: TGTGCCAGCAGCCCAACAAGAGGCGGCAATCAGCCCCAGCATTTT; cdr3_aa: CASSPTRGGNQPQHF
d_call: -; j_call: TRBJ2-2; clone_size: -; cdr3_length: 16; v_call: TRBV25-1; cdr3_nt: TGTGCCAGCGGGGCCCAATACAGTTGGAGAACCGGGGAGCTGTTTTTT; cdr3_aa: CASGAQYSWRTGELFF
d_call: -; j_call: TRBJ1-3; clone_size: -; cdr3_length: 12; v_call: TRBV3-1/TRBV3-2; cdr3_nt: TGTGCCAGCAGCCTAAGGGGTAACAGGAACTATTTT; cdr3_aa: CASSLRGNRNYF
d_call: -; j_call: TRBJ2-7; clone_size: -; cdr3_length: 13; v_call: TRBV29-1; cdr3_nt: TGCAGCGCTACCGGGACTTCAGCCTACGAGCAGTACTTC; cdr3_aa: CSATGTSAYEQYF
d_call: TRBD1; j_call: TRBJ1-6; clone_size: -; cdr3_length: 19; v_call: TRBV5-1; cdr3_nt: TGCGCCAGCAGCTCCACGGGACAGCCCACTCGACTGCCAAATTCACCCCTCCACTTT; cdr3_aa: CASSSTGQPTRLPNSPLHF
d_call: TRBD1; j_call: TRBJ1-6; clone_size: -; cdr3_length: 15; v_call: TRBV11-2; cdr3_nt: TGTGCCAGCAGCTTGGGACAGGGTTATGTTTCACCCCTCCACTTT; cdr3_aa: CASSLGQGYVSPLHF
d_call: -; j_call: TRBJ2-1; clone_size: -; cdr3_length: 13; v_call: TRBV6-4; cdr3_nt: TGTGCCAGCAGTGCAGACCTACTAACCCAGCAGTTCTTC; cdr3_aa: CASSADLLTQQFF
d_call: TRBD2; j_call: TRBJ2-1; clone_size: -; cdr3_length: 13; v_call: TRBV12-3/TRBV12-4; cdr3_nt: TGTGCCATTGGGGGAGGGCTATACAATGAGCAGTTCTTC; cdr3_aa: CAIGGGLYNEQFF
d_call: -; j_call: TRBJ2-2; clone_size: -; cdr3_length: 17; v_call: TRBV14; cdr3_nt: TGTGCCAGCAGCCAAGATCGCGGGGTCACGAACACCGGGGAGCTGTTTTTT; cdr3_aa: CASSQDRGVTNTGELFF
d_call: -; j_call: TRBJ1-5; clone_size: -; cdr3_length: 14; v_call: TRBV27; cdr3_nt: TGTGCCAGCAGTTCCGAGTACAGGGTTCAGCCCCAGCATTTT; cdr3_aa: CASSSEYRVQPQHF
d_call: -; j_call: TRBJ1-1; clone_size: once; cdr3_length: 13; v_call: TRBV11-3; cdr3_nt: TGTGCCAGCAGCTCAGGGTTCAGAACTGAAGCTTTCTTT; cdr3_aa: CASSSGFRTEAFF
d_call: TRBD1; j_call: TRBJ2-7; clone_size: -; cdr3_length: 13; v_call: TRBV30; cdr3_nt: TGTGCCTGGAGTGTCTGGGACAGGGGCGAGCAGTACTTC; cdr3_aa: CAWSVWDRGEQYF
d_call: -; j_call: TRBJ1-5; clone_size: -; cdr3_length: 12; v_call: TRBV27; cdr3_nt: TGTGCCAGCAGTTTTCTAGGTCAGCCCCAGCATTTT; cdr3_aa: CASSFLGQPQHF
d_call: -; j_call: TRBJ1-2; clone_size: -; cdr3_length: 16; v_call: TRBV21-1; cdr3_nt: TGTGCCAGCAGCAAAGACCCTAGAAGGGGGCGTAGAGGCTACACCTTC; cdr3_aa: CASSKDPRRGRRGYTF
d_call: TRBD1; j_call: TRBJ1-5; clone_size: few; cdr3_length: 17; v_call: TRBV18; cdr3_nt: TGTGCCAGCTCTCCCGGGACAGAACATTATAGCAATCAGCCCCAGCATTTT; cdr3_aa: CASSPGTEHYSNQPQHF
d_call: -; j_call: TRBJ1-6; clone_size: -; cdr3_length: 14; v_call: TRBV28; cdr3_nt: TGTGCCAGCAGCCTGGCCGGTTATAATTCACCCCTCCACTTT; cdr3_aa: CASSLAGYNSPLHF
d_call: -; j_call: TRBJ2-5; clone_size: -; cdr3_length: 12; v_call: TRBV10-3; cdr3_nt: TGTGCCATCAGTGAGTCGGAGCAGACCCAGTACTTC; cdr3_aa: CAISESEQTQYF
d_call: -; j_call: TRBJ2-2; clone_size: -; cdr3_length: 15; v_call: TRBV3-1/TRBV3-2; cdr3_nt: TGTGCCAGCAGCCAAGGGCAGGGTGAGACCGGGGAGCTGTTTTTT; cdr3_aa: CASSQGQGETGELFF
d_call: TRBD1; j_call: TRBJ2-7; clone_size: -; cdr3_length: 15; v_call: TRBV28; cdr3_nt: TGTGCCAGCAGTTTTGGAGGGACAGGGCTATACGAGCAGTACTTC; cdr3_aa: CASSFGGTGLYEQYF
d_call: -; j_call: TRBJ2-4; clone_size: -; cdr3_length: 13; v_call: TRBV19; cdr3_nt: TGTGCCAGTAGACAGATAGCCAAAAACATTCAGTACTTC; cdr3_aa: CASRQIAKNIQYF
d_call: -; j_call: TRBJ1-1; clone_size: -; cdr3_length: 14; v_call: TRBV19; cdr3_nt: TGTGCCAGTAGTGTTTCTTCAGGGAGGACTGAAGCTTTCTTT; cdr3_aa: CASSVSSGRTEAFF
d_call: -; j_call: TRBJ2-7; clone_size: -; cdr3_length: 15; v_call: TRBV18; cdr3_nt: TGTGCCAGCTCACCTGGGACGGCTAAGGGCTACGAGCAGTACTTC; cdr3_aa: CASSPGTAKGYEQYF
d_call: -; j_call: TRBJ1-1; clone_size: -; cdr3_length: 15; v_call: TRBV12-5; cdr3_nt: TGTGCTAGTGGTTTGTCCGTTTCGGGGGAAGCTGAAGCTTTCTTT; cdr3_aa: CASGLSVSGEAEAFF
d_call: -; j_call: TRBJ2-1; clone_size: -; cdr3_length: 17; v_call: TRBV24-1; cdr3_nt: TGTGCCACCAGTGACCCCCCGAGAGGGGGGGGTAACAATGAGCAGTTCTTC; cdr3_aa: CATSDPPRGGGNNEQFF
d_call: -; j_call: TRBJ1-1; clone_size: -; cdr3_length: 13; v_call: TRBV9; cdr3_nt: TGTGCCAGCAGTCTGGGGGGGAGCACTGAAGCTTTCTTT; cdr3_aa: CASSLGGSTEAFF
d_call: -; j_call: TRBJ1-4; clone_size: -; cdr3_length: 15; v_call: TRBV2; cdr3_nt: TGTGCCAGCAGGGACTACAGGGAGACTAATGAAAAACTGTTTTTT; cdr3_aa: CASRDYRETNEKLFF
d_call: -; j_call: TRBJ1-3; clone_size: -; cdr3_length: 14; v_call: TRBV28; cdr3_nt: TGTGCCAGCAGTCCCACCGGCACCAGAAACACCATATATTTT; cdr3_aa: CASSPTGTRNTIYF
d_call: -; j_call: TRBJ2-5; clone_size: once; cdr3_length: 16; v_call: TRBV6-1; cdr3_nt: TGTGCCAGCAGTGAACGGGAAGGGGCTGGTTCGGAGACCCAGTACTTC; cdr3_aa: CASSEREGAGSETQYF
d_call: TRBD1; j_call: TRBJ1-6; clone_size: -; cdr3_length: 14; v_call: TRBV15; cdr3_nt: TGTGCCACCAGCACCCGGGACAGGGTTTCACCCCTCCACTTT; cdr3_aa: CATSTRDRVSPLHF
d_call: -; j_call: TRBJ1-5; clone_size: -; cdr3_length: 14; v_call: TRBV4-1; cdr3_nt: TGCGCCAGCAGCCATACGGTGGAGAATCAGCCCCAGCATTTT; cdr3_aa: CASSHTVENQPQHF
d_call: -; j_call: TRBJ1-5; clone_size: -; cdr3_length: 16; v_call: TRBV28; cdr3_nt: TGTGCCAGCAGTTTAGGCGATCTGGGGGGAATTCGGCCCCAGCATTTT; cdr3_aa: CASSLGDLGGIRPQHF